The clone carrying this T cell receptor beta chain has more than one count but fewer than ten. One entry per CDR3 protein, called by TCRdb with MiXCR from the 5' RACE reads. This sample has about 140,000 distinct CDR3 sequences, with approximately 25% found just once. Trimming removed 3 bases from V and 3 bases from J, with 2 bases in between. The CDR3 consists of 11 residues. The germline V gene has CDR1 LNHDA and CDR2 SQIVND (reference sequence). The sample belongs to a study of T-cell memory formation after mild COVID-19. The chain recombines TRBV19 with TRBJ1-2; D is uncertain. The sequencing sample was made of PBMCs or a T cell subset sorted from them (not recorded which). This sequence originates from an adult woman who had mild COVID-19 (a few samples of this study predate the infection). Cell type and time point are not known. The CDR3 is CASSIDYGYTF. In nucleotides, the CDR3 is TGTGCCAGTAGTATCGACTATGGCTACACCTTC.